Listed here are 30 T cell receptor beta chains from one sample, sequenced in a study of identical twins. TCRdb itself ran the 5' RACE reads through MiXCR, one entry per CDR3 protein. The sample includes about 700,000 distinct CDR3 sequences, 8.6% seen only once; the top ten take around 0.98%. The same sample was also studied in work on yellow fever vaccine responses in identical twins.

The sample was PBMCs. The receptors originated from a woman in her late teens or twenties in good health.

The count of this clonotype is one. This may come from a read error, since a much larger clone is one base off. The CDR3 region is CSAKSSTYEQYF. CDR3 DNA: TGCAGTGCTAAGTCTAGCACCTACGAGCAGTACTTC. The chain combines TRBV20-1 with TRBJ2-7, with a weak D call TRBD2 (5 bases). With 4 bases removed from V and 2 bases from J, the gap between germline ends came to 9 bases. The CDR3 runs to 12 residues. Germline assignment: CDR1 DFQATT and CDR2 SNEGSKA (reference sequence).

The chain uses TRBV29-1 and TRBJ2-7; no clear D. Germline CDR1 and CDR2: SQVTM and ANQGSEA. The CDR3 length is 13 residues. Trimming left V 1 base short and J 2 bases short, with 9 bases between. The CDR3 coding sequence is TGCAGCGTTGAAGCCGGCCAGACCTACGAGCAGTACTTC. Its translation is CSVEAGQTYEQYF.

This clonotype was picked up a small number of times. V and J are TRBV12-3 or TRBV12-4 and TRBJ1-2; TRBD1 matches 9 bases. The CDR3 spans 15 residues. The junction had 7 bases not matched to a gene; V was cut back by 4 bases and J by 4 bases. The CDR3 loop reads CASSSIQGATYGYTF. CDR3 sequence (DNA): TGTGCCAGCAGTTCAATACAGGGGGCGACCTATGGCTACACCTTC.

This clonotype turned up a few times. The chain employs TRBV5-1 and TRBJ1-1; the D gene is possibly TRBD1 (6 bases). The CDR3 covers 14 residues. V was cut by 0 bases and J by 11 bases, with 17 bases left in between. Germline assignment: CDR1 SGHRS and CDR2 YFSETQ. The CDR3 is CASSLEGGGEVAFF. The CDR3 coding sequence is TGCGCCAGCAGCTTGGAGGGGGGCGGCGAGGTGGCTTTCTTT.

This clonotype has more than one count but fewer than ten. V is TRBV3-1 and J is TRBJ2-1, with a weak D call TRBD1 (5 bases). CDR3 size: 17 residues. Germline assignment: CDR1 LGHDT and CDR2 YNNKEL (reference sequence). Trimming removed 5 bases from V and 3 bases from J, with 20 bases in between. Written as DNA, the CDR3 is TGTGCCAGCAGCTATGGGGCGGCTAGATCTTTCTACAATGAGCAGTTCTTC. Residues: CASSYGAARSFYNEQFF.

The V and J genes are TRBV5-1 and TRBJ2-3; 11 bases map to TRBD1. Germline V lookup: CDR1 SGHRS, CDR2 YFSETQ. V lost 4 bases to trimming and J lost 2 bases; unmatched junction nucleotides: 6. The CDR3 is 16 residues long. Written as DNA, the CDR3 is TGCGCCAGCAGCCCAGGGACAGGGGGTCACACAGATACGCAGTATTTT. It translates to CASSPGTGGHTDTQYF.

Ten or more counts support this clonotype. The rearrangement joins TRBV7-3 to TRBJ1-6, with 7 nucleotides matching TRBD1. The J segment lost 6 bases and the V segment lost 5 bases, leaving 7 bases of the junction unmatched. Germline CDR1 SGHTA, CDR2 FQGTGA. This CDR3 region has 15 residues. CDR3 in DNA: TGTGCCAGCAGCCACCGGGACAGCAGTAATTCACCCCTCCACTTT. Translating gives CASSHRDSSNSPLHF.

This clonotype showed up many times. V is TRBV20-1 and J is TRBJ2-2, with a possible D match to TRBD2 (6 bases). The V gene lost 0 bases and the J gene lost 1 base, with 9 bases spanning the gap. Germline V gene sequence: CDR1 DFQATT, CDR2 SNEGSKA (reference sequence). The CDR3 runs 15 residues. The CDR3 protein is CSARDGRENTGELFF. The CDR3 region has the DNA TGCAGTGCTAGAGATGGGCGGGAGAACACCGGGGAGCTGTTTTTT.

This clonotype was counted at least ten times. The V gene is TRBV7-2, the J gene TRBJ2-3, with TRBD2 matching over 9 bases. Germline V gene lookup returns CDR1 SGHTA and CDR2 FQGNSA. With V trimmed by 1 base and J by 5 bases, 4 bases remained unmatched. The CDR3 spans 15 residues. CDR3 residues: CASSLGQLAGDTQYF. The DNA for the CDR3 is TGTGCCAGCAGCTTAGGTCAACTAGCGGGAGATACGCAGTATTTT.

This clonotype has just a few counts. The CDR3 protein is CASSEIEYEQYF. The CDR3 DNA reads as TGTGCCAGCAGTGAAATAGAGTACGAGCAGTACTTC. The chain has TRBV2 and TRBJ2-7; D not resolved. V was pared by 2 bases and J by 4 bases, with 6 bases between. The CDR3 length is 12 residues. Germline CDR1 SNHLY, CDR2 FYNNEI.

The CDR3, as DNA: TGTGCCAGCAGCTTCGAAGCCGGGACTAGCGGGGGGCGGGTCGAGACCCAGTACTTC. Protein sequence: CASSFEAGTSGGRVETQYF. J is TRBJ2-5 and V is TRBV5-4; 15 nucleotides line up with TRBD2. The CDR3 consists of 19 residues. V shed 2 bases, J shed 5 bases, and the junction held 13 bases outside the gene matches. From germline, CDR1 is SGHNT and CDR2 YYREEE (reference sequence). The full variable domain, completed using reference TRBV5-4 and TRBJ2-5, is ETGVTQSPTHLIKTRGQQVTLRCSSQSGHNTVSWYQQALGQGPQFIFQYYREEENGRGNFPPRFSGLQFPNYSSELNVNALELDDSALYLCASSFEAGTSGGRVETQYFGPGTRLLVL.

This clonotype was seen only a few times. This chain links TRBV6-1 with TRBJ2-5; D remains ambiguous. Germline CDR1 MNHNS, CDR2 SASEGT. Between the trimmed V and J ends, which lost 4 bases and 4 bases, there was a span of 13 bases. The CDR3 runs to 14 residues. The CDR3 coding sequence is TGTGCCAGCAGTGGTTCGGAGTTGGGAGAGACCCAGTACTTC. Amino acid sequence: CASSGSELGETQYF.

The chain combines TRBV6-2 or TRBV6-3 with TRBJ2-1; TRBD2 matches at 11 bases. The CDR3 sequence is 21 residues long. Germline loops: CDR1 MNHEY, CDR2 SVGEGT. The ends lost 2 bases at V and 0 bases at J; junction bases unmatched: 15. CDR3 in DNA: TGTGCCAGCAGTTACATGAGCCCCGGGACTAGCGGTATAGGCTCCTACAATGAGCAGTTCTTC. Protein sequence: CASSYMSPGTSGIGSYNEQFF.

This clonotype was detected ten times or more. The chain carries TRBV20-1 and TRBJ2-2, with unresolved D. This CDR3 contains 13 residues. Trimming removed 3 bases from V and 5 bases from J, with 10 bases in between. Germline V gene lookup returns CDR1 DFQATT and CDR2 SNEGSKA (reference sequence). CDR3 protein: CSARTRQTGELFF. The CDR3 bases are TGCAGTGCTAGGACCAGGCAGACCGGGGAGCTGTTTTTT.

This clonotype occurred a few times. V usage is TRBV11-2 and J usage is TRBJ2-5; 8 positions agree with TRBD2. Unmatched junction bases numbered 7, after V lost 1 base and J lost 3 bases. The CDR3 is 16 residues long. In germline, CDR1 is SGHAT, CDR2 FQNNGV. The CDR3 DNA is TGTGCCAGCAGCTTAGTGGGGACTAGAAAGGAAGAGACCCAGTACTTC. Protein sequence: CASSLVGTRKEETQYF.

In its sample, this clonotype was seen a few times. V gene TRBV27 combines with J gene TRBJ1-4, with a weak D call TRBD1 (5 bases). The CDR3 is 16 residues long. V was shortened by 7 bases and J by 8 bases, with 23 bases between the two germline ends. Per germline, CDR1 MNHEY and CDR2 SMNVEV (reference sequence). The CDR3 region has the DNA TGTGCCAGCACCATCCTCCAGCTGGTAGGGACCGAAAAACTGTTTTTT. It is translated as CASTILQLVGTEKLFF.

This clonotype came up many times. The CDR3 sequence: CASSLSGNTIYF. CDR3 in DNA: TGTGCCAGCAGTTTATCTGGAAACACCATATATTTT. This chain joins TRBV12-3 or TRBV12-4 and TRBJ1-3; D is unclear. CDR3 length equals 12 residues. V lost 2 bases and J lost 1, with 0 bases in between.

This clonotype was counted only a few times. J is TRBJ2-1 and V is TRBV7-2, with TRBD1 as a possible D gene (6 bases). The CDR3 runs 15 residues. CDR1 is SGHTA and CDR2 is FQGNSA in the germline V gene. Trimming removed 1 base from V and 4 bases from J, with 11 bases in between. CDR3 in amino acids: CASSLVGHRYNEQFF. The CDR3 nucleotides are TGTGCCAGCAGCTTAGTGGGACACAGATACAATGAGCAGTTCTTC.

The chain carries TRBV11-2 and TRBJ1-2; maybe TRBD1 (5 bases). Trimming cost V 3 bases and J 3 bases, with 14 bases left between them. Per the germline V gene, CDR1 is SGHAT and CDR2 is FQNNGV. This CDR3 is built from 15 residues. The CDR3 bases are TGTGCCAGCAGCTTCGGACGGACCAGGGACTATGGCTACACCTTC. This translates into CASSFGRTRDYGYTF.

This clonotype was recorded a few times. The chain combines TRBV20-1 with TRBJ2-1; 7 nucleotides line up with TRBD2. There are 12 residues in the CDR3. Germline CDR1 and CDR2: DFQATT and SNEGSKA (reference sequence). With 6 bases clipped from V and 9 bases from J, the junction kept 8 bases outside the gene matches. The CDR3 coding sequence is TGCAGTGCACGGACTAGTAGTATTGAGCAGTTCTTC. Translating gives CSARTSSIEQFF.

This clonotype has only a few counts. V is TRBV29-1 and J is TRBJ2-6; 7 bases fit TRBD1. This CDR3 is 17 amino acids long. V lost 4 bases, J lost 2 bases, and 11 bases stayed unmatched. Germline loops: CDR1 SQVTM, CDR2 ANQGSEA. The CDR3 DNA follows: TGCAGCGTTGCAGGGGGAGAGGGTACGACTGGGGCCAACGTCCTGACTTTC. Residues: CSVAGGEGTTGANVLTF. The complete variable domain, with remaining parts taken from reference TRBV29-1 and TRBJ2-6, reads SAVISQKPSRDICQRGTSLTIQCQVDSQVTMMFWYRQQPGQSLTLIATANQGSEATYESGFVIDKFPISRPNLTFSTLTVSNMSPEDSSIYLCSVAGGEGTTGANVLTFGAGSRLTVL.

This chain links TRBV11-2 with TRBJ2-7; 8 nucleotides line up with TRBD1. Germline V gives CDR1 SGHAT, CDR2 FQNNGV. There are 15 residues in the CDR3. V was clipped by 4 bases and J by 2 bases; unmatched bases: 7. The CDR3 DNA sequence: TGTGCCAGCAGCTCCCCGGGACAGGTCGCCTACGAGCAGTACTTC. Its translation is CASSSPGQVAYEQYF.

This clonotype occurred a few times. The rearrangement joins TRBV29-1 to TRBJ1-2, with unresolved D. The CDR3 is 10 residues long. Trimming took 4 bases from V and 7 from J, leaving 7 bases between them. Germline CDR1 is SQVTM and CDR2 is ANQGSEA. This CDR3 reads CSVVTGGYTF. Here the CDR3 DNA reads TGCAGCGTTGTGACCGGTGGCTACACCTTC.

The genes are TRBV4-3 and TRBJ2-7; D remains ambiguous. Germline V CDR1 and CDR2: LGHNA, YSLEER. This CDR3 has 15 residues. V was cut by 4 bases and J by 3 bases, with 16 bases left in between. CDR3 region: CASSPPYLLDYEQYF. Here the CDR3 DNA reads TGCGCCAGCAGCCCGCCTTACCTGTTAGACTACGAGCAGTACTTC.

The sample holds a few counts of this clonotype. The chain links TRBV7-2 to TRBJ2-7; D ambiguous. The germline gives CDR1 SGHTA, CDR2 FQGNSA. Trimming took off 5 bases at V and 7 bases at J, with 18 bases between the two ends. The CDR3 is 14 amino acids. Here the CDR3 reads CASSILPPLREQYF. Written as DNA, the CDR3 is TGTGCCAGCAGCATCCTTCCCCCCCTCCGGGAGCAGTACTTC. The full variable domain, its missing parts supplied by reference TRBV7-2 and TRBJ2-7, is GAGVSQSPSNKVTEKGKDVELRCDPISGHTALYWYRQSLGQGLEFLIYFQGNSAPDKSGLPSDRFSAERTGGSVSTLTIQRTQQEDSAVYLCASSILPPLREQYFGPGTRLTVT.

The chain carries TRBV3-1 and TRBJ1-1, with D maybe TRBD1 (6 bases). This CDR3 is built from 14 residues. Trimming cost V 7 bases and J 1 base, with 13 bases left between them. The germline gives CDR1 LGHDT, CDR2 YNNKEL (reference sequence). The CDR3 DNA is TGTGCCAGCACCTTCCGGGGGGCGAACACTGAAGCTTTCTTT. It specifies CASTFRGANTEAFF.

This clonotype turned up a few times. The genes are TRBV29-1 and TRBJ2-1; D gene unclear. The CDR3 runs to 11 residues. The V gene lost 8 bases and the J gene lost 3 bases, with 8 bases spanning the gap. The germline V gene encodes CDR1 SQVTM and CDR2 ANQGSEA. The CDR3 sequence: CSTTDYNEQFF. The CDR3 bases are TGCAGCACGACGGACTACAATGAGCAGTTCTTC.

The rearrangement joins TRBV7-9 to TRBJ2-7; 8 bases agree with TRBD2. This CDR3 has 15 residues. V was pared by 2 bases and J by 5 bases, with 8 bases of the junction left unmatched. The germline V gene encodes CDR1 SEHNR and CDR2 FQNEAQ (reference sequence). Written as DNA, the CDR3 is TGTGCCAGCAGCTTACAGCGGGAGATATCCCACGAGCAGTACTTC. As protein: CASSLQREISHEQYF.

The chain combines TRBV27 with TRBJ2-7; no reliable D call. V was shortened by 7 bases and J by 1 base, with 20 bases between the two germline ends. This CDR3 is built from 16 residues. CDR1 MNHEY and CDR2 SMNVEV come from the germline V gene (reference sequence). CDR3 coding DNA: TGTGCCAGCAATCCTACTTGGGAAATTGGGTCCTACGAGCAGTACTTC. Translated, it gives CASNPTWEIGSYEQYF.

This chain connects TRBV7-2 to TRBJ2-7, with D hard to call. The CDR3 length is 11 residues. Germline CDR1 is SGHTA and CDR2 is FQGNSA. Trimming stripped 5 bases from V and 3 bases from J, with 5 bases between. CDR3 sequence reads: CASSRRYEQYF. Here the CDR3 DNA reads TGTGCCAGCAGCCGCCGCTACGAGCAGTACTTC. Full variable domain (outside the CDR3, taken from reference TRBV7-2 and TRBJ2-7): GAGVSQSPSNKVTEKGKDVELRCDPISGHTALYWYRQSLGQGLEFLIYFQGNSAPDKSGLPSDRFSAERTGGSVSTLTIQRTQQEDSAVYLCASSRRYEQYFGPGTRLTVT.